This T cell receptor (beta chain) was captured by sequencing in a study of human T cells and chemical hapten exposure. About the study: Scalp application of diphenylcyclopropenone was performed weekly in patients across the entire roughly 22-week study.

MiXCR, run by TCRdb on the RACE reads, gives a single entry per CDR3 protein. The data hold 70,000 or so distinct CDR3 sequences, with approximately 12% observed a single time. Germline-derived CDR1 and CDR2 are LGHDT and YNNKEL (reference sequence). The CDR3 sequence is 13 residues long. V dropped 2 bases and J dropped 8 bases, with 10 bases sitting between them. Noted time point: patch test 3, about 24 weeks after DPC sensitization. Described treatment: therapeutic diphenylcyclopropenone sensitization with weekly scalp DPC. The V gene is TRBV3-1, the J gene TRBJ2-1, with D hard to call. This TCR was recovered from a woman between 50 and 59 years old with alopecia areata. Some clones in this sample may be carry-over from other donors' samples. This specimen consisted of whole blood, obtained in connection with sensitization to the hapten diphenylcyclopropenone (DPC). The CDR3 DNA sequence: TGTGCCAGCAGCCAAAGCGCTGGCCATGAGCAGTTCTTC. Protein: CASSQSAGHEQFF.